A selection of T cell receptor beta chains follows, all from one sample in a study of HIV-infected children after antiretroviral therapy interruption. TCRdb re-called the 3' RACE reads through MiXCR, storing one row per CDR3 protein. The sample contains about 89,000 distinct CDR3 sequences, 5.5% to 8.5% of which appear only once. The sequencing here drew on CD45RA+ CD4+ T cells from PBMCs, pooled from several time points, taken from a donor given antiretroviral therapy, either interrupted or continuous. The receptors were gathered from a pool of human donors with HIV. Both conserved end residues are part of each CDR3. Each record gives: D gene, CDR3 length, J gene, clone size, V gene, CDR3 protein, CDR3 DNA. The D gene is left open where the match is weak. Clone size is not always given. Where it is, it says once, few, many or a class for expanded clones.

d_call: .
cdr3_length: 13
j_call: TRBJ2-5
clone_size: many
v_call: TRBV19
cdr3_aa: CASSRGLQETQYF
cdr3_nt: TGTGCCAGTAGTCGAGGGTTACAAGAGACCCAGTACTTC

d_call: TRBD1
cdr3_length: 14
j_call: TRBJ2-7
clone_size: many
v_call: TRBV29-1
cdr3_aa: CSVTRGQGEYEQYF
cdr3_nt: TGCAGCGTTACACGGGGACAGGGGGAGTACGAGCAGTACTTC

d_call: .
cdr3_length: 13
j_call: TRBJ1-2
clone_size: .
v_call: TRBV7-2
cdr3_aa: CASSLGTINGYTF
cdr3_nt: TGTGCCAGCAGCTTGGGGACGATTAACGGCTACACCTTC

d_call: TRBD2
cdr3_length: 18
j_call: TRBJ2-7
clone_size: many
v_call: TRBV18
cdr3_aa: CASSPPIQISGSINEQYF
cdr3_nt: TGTGCCAGCTCACCACCAATTCAGATTAGCGGGAGTATCAACGAGCAGTACTTC

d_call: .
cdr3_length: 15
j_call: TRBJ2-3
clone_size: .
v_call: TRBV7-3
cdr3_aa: CASSSQTGIEDTQYF
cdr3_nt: TGTGCCAGCAGCTCCCAAACAGGGATCGAGGATACGCAGTATTTT

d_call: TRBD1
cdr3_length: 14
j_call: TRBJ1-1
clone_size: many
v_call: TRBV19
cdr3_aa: CASSRNRGETEAFF
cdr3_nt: TGTGCCAGTAGTAGGAACAGGGGAGAGACTGAAGCTTTCTTT

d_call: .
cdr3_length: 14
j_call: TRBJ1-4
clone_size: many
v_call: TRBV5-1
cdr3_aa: CASSSGRGDEKLFF
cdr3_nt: TGCGCCAGCAGCTCCGGGCGGGGAGATGAAAAACTGTTTTTT

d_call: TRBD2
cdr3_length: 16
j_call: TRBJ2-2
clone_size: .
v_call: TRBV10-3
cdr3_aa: CAISPSGGSNTGELFF
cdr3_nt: TGTGCCATCAGCCCTAGCGGGGGGTCGAACACCGGGGAGCTGTTTTTT

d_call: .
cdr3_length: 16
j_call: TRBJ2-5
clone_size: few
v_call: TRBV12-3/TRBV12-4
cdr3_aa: CASSVAIGQHQETQYF
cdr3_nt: TGTGCCAGCAGCGTCGCGATAGGACAGCACCAAGAGACCCAGTACTTC

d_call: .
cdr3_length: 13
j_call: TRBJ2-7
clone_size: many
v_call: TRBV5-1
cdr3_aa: CASSLVLNYEQYF
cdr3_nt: TGCGCCAGCAGCTTGGTTTTAAACTACGAGCAGTACTTC

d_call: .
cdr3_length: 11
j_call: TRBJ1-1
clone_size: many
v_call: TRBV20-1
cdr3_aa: CSARDRSEAFF
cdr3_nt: TGCAGTGCTAGAGACCGCTCAGAAGCTTTCTTT

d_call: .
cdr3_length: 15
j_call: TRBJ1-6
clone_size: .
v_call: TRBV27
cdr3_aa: CASSFGRGYNSPLHF
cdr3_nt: TGTGCCAGCAGTTTCGGGCGAGGCTATAATTCACCCCTCCACTTT

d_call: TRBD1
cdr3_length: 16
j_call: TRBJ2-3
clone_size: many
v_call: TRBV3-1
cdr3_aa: CASSQDPTGGTDTQYF
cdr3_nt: TGTGCCAGCAGCCAAGATCCGACAGGGGGCACAGATACGCAGTATTTT

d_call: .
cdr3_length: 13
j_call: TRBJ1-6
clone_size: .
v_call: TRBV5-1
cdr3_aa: CASSIDQPSPLHF
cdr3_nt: TGCGCCAGCAGTATAGACCAACCTTCACCCCTCCACTTT

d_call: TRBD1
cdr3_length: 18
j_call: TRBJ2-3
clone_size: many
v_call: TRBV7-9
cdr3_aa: CASSSLGTGRPSTDTQYF
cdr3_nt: TGTGCCAGCAGCTCCCTCGGGACAGGGCGCCCTAGCACAGATACGCAGTATTTT

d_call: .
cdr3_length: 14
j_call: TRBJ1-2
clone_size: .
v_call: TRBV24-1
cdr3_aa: CATSDSRQTSGYTF
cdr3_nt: TGTGCCACCAGTGATTCTAGGCAGACGAGTGGCTACACCTTC

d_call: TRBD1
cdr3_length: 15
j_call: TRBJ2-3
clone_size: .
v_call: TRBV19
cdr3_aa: CASSSGGVGTDTQYF
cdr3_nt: TGTGCCAGTAGTTCAGGGGGCGTCGGCACAGATACGCAGTATTTT

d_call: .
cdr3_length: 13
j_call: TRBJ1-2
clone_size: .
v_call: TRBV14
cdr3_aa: CASSQERSHGYTF
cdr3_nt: TGTGCCAGCAGCCAAGAGCGAAGTCATGGCTACACCTTC

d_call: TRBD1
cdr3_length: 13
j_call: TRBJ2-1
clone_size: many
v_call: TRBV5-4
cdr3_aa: CASSRDRVYEQFF
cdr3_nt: TGTGCCAGCAGCAGGGACAGGGTCTATGAGCAGTTCTTC

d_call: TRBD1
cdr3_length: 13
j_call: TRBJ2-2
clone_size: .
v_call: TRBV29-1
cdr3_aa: CSVPGQGPGELFF
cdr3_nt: TGCAGCGTTCCAGGACAGGGGCCCGGGGAGCTGTTTTTT

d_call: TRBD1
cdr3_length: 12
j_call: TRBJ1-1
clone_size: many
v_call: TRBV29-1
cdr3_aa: CSVGAQGEGAFF
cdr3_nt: TGCAGCGTTGGGGCCCAGGGGGAAGGAGCTTTCTTT

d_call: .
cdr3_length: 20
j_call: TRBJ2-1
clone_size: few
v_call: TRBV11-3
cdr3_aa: CASSRDLGDRGPSSYNEQFF
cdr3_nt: TGTGCCAGCAGCCGTGACTTAGGCGACAGAGGTCCGAGCTCCTACAATGAGCAGTTCTTC

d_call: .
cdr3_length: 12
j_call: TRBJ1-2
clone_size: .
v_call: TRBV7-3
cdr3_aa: CASSFKIYGYTF
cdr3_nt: TGTGCCAGCAGCTTTAAGATCTATGGCTACACCTTC

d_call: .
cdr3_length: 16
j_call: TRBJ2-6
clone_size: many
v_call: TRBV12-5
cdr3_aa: CASGNDRNSGANVLTF
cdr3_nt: TGTGCTAGTGGAAACGACCGGAACTCTGGGGCCAACGTCCTGACTTTC

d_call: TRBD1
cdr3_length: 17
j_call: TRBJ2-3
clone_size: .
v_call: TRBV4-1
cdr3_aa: CASSQDSQGASTDTQYF
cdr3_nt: TGCGCCAGCAGCCAAGATTCGCAGGGGGCTAGCACAGATACGCAGTATTTT

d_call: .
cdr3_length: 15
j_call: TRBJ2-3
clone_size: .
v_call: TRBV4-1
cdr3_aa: CASRKVGSSTDTQYF
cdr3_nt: TGCGCCAGCAGAAAAGTGGGGTCTAGCACAGATACGCAGTATTTT

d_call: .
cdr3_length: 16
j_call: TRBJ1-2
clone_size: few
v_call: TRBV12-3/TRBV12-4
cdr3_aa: CACSLVVRSANYGYTF
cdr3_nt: TGTGCCTGCAGTTTAGTTGTGAGGTCGGCTAACTATGGCTACACCTTC

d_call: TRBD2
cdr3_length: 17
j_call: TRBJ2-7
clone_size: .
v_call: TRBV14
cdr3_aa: CASSQLAFGGDQYEQYF
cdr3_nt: TGTGCCAGCAGCCAACTCGCATTTGGGGGGGATCAGTACGAGCAGTACTTC

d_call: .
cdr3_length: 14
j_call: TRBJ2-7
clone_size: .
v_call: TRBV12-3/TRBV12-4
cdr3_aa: CASSYPRRAYEQYF
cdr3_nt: TGTGCCAGCAGTTACCCCCGAAGGGCCTACGAGCAGTACTTC

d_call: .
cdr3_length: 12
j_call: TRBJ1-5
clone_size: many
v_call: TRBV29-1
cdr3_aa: CSVADSNQPQHF
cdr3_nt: TGCAGCGTCGCCGACAGTAATCAGCCCCAGCATTTT

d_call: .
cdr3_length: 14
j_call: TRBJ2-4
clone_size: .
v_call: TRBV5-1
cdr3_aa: CASSFYRGENIQYF
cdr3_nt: TGCGCCAGCAGCTTTTACCGGGGAGAAAACATTCAGTACTTC

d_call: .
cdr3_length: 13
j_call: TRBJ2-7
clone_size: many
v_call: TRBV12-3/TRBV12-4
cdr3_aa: CASSLRGRVEQYF
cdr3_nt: TGTGCCAGCAGTTTGAGAGGACGTGTAGAGCAGTACTTC

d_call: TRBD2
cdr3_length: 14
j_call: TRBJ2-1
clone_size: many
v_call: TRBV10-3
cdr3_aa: CAITVGLAGTEQFF
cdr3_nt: TGTGCCATCACGGTCGGACTAGCGGGAACTGAGCAGTTCTTC

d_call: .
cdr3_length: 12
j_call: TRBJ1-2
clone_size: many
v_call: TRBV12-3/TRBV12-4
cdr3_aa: CASSLGSYGYTF
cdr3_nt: TGTGCCAGCAGTTTAGGGAGCTATGGCTACACCTTC

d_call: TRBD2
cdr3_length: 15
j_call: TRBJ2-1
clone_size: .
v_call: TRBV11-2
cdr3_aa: CASSSLAGDYNEQFF
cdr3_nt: TGTGCCAGCAGCTCCCTAGCGGGGGACTACAATGAGCAGTTCTTC

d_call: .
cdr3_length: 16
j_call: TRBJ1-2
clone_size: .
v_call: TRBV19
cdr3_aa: CASSIISKGQGFGYTF
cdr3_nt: TGTGCCAGTAGTATAATTTCTAAGGGACAAGGTTTTGGCTACACCTTC

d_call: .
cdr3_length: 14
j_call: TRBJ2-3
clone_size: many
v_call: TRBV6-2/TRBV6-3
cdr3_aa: CASSLERPDIPQYF
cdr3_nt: TGTGCCAGCAGTTTGGAAAGACCCGATATTCCTCAGTATTTT